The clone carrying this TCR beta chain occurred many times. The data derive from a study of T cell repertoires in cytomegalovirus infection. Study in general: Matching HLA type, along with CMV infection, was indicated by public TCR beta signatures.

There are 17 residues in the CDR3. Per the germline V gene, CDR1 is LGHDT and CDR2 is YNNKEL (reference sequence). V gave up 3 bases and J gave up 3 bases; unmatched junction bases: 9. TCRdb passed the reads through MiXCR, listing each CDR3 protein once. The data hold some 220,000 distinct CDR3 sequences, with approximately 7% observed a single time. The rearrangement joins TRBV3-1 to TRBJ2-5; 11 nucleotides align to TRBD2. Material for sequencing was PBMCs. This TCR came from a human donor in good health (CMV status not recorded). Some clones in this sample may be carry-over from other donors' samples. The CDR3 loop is CASSQGGLAGGKETQYF. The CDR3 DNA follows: TGTGCCAGCAGCCAGGGGGGTCTAGCGGGGGGCAAAGAGACCCAGTACTTC.